A single sample gave rise to the 3 T cell receptor beta chains below, sequenced in a study of identical twins. TCRdb used MiXCR to reprocess the 5' RACE reads, holding one entry per CDR3 protein. This sample has 450,000 to 500,000 distinct CDR3 sequences; roughly 13% occur once, and the top ten carry 0.98%. This same sample was also taken into another study, of yellow fever vaccine responses in identical twins.

Sequences were obtained from CD4+ T cells sorted from blood. The receptors derive from a woman younger than 35 in good health.

The chain recombines TRBV19 with TRBJ2-1, with D perhaps assigned TRBD1 or TRBD2 (5 bases each). CDR3 length: 14 residues. V was pared by 6 bases and J by 5 bases, with 14 bases between. CDR1 and CDR2 (germline): LNHDA, SQIVND (reference sequence). DNA for the CDR3: TGTGCCAGTAGAGTCCGGGACGAGAACAATGAGCAGTTCTTC. Amino acid sequence: CASRVRDENNEQFF.

This clonotype was recorded a few times. At one of its ends the junction is not consistent with the germline gene, which may arise from a read error. V usage is TRBV2 and J usage is TRBJ2-1, with 12 bases aligning to TRBD1. The CDR3 length is 18 residues. Germline CDR1 reads SNHLY; CDR2 reads FYNNEI. Written as DNA, the CDR3 is TGTGCCAGCAGTCAAGCCCGGGACAGGGGGCAAGACTACAATGAGCAGTTCTTC. Translated: CASSQARDRGQDYNEQFF.

This clonotype was picked up a small number of times. The chain combines TRBV5-1 with TRBJ1-5; unclear D gene. CDR1 SGHRS and CDR2 YFSETQ come from the germline V gene. The CDR3 is 14 amino acids. With 8 bases removed from V and 3 bases from J, the gap between germline ends came to 15 bases. CDR3 sequence reads: CASQIQPDNQPQHF. CDR3 DNA: TGCGCCAGTCAGATCCAGCCAGACAATCAGCCCCAGCATTTT.